These T cell receptor beta chains were read from a single sample in a study of OX40 agonist ivuxolimab in advanced cancers. TCRdb keeps only in-frame clones here, not all; method: immunoSEQ multiplex PCR. This table holds 68,000 or so clones, roughly nine tenths found once. The source material was CD4+ or CD8+ T cells sorted from blood, sampled in a trial of the OX40 agonist ivuxolimab. These receptor sequences come from an adult with an advanced solid tumor such as melanoma, head and neck, liver or kidney cancer. Both conserved end residues are part of each CDR3. The order of the fields is D gene, J gene, V gene, clone size, CDR3 protein, CDR3 DNA. The D gene is left open where the match is weak. A clone size is listed for some rows: how often the clone was seen (once, few, many), or a class if it is expanded.

- | TRBJ1-4 | TRBV18 | - | CASSRSYGNEKLFF | TGTGCCAGCTCGCGCTCCTACGGGAATGAAAAACTGTTTTTT
- | TRBJ1-5 | TRBV5-6 | - | CASSIAGNQPQHF | TGTGCCAGCAGCATTGCAGGGAATCAGCCCCAGCATTTT
TRBD1 | TRBJ2-7 | TRBV5-1 | - | CASSWDRVYEQYF | TGCGCCAGCAGCTGGGACAGGGTCTACGAGCAGTACTTC
- | TRBJ2-7 | TRBV11-2 | - | CASSLAFVQYF | TGTGCCAGCAGCTTAGCATTCGTGCAGTACTTC
TRBD1 | TRBJ1-1 | TRBV10-2 | - | CASRMTGTSNTEAFF | TGCGCCAGCAGGATGACAGGGACCTCGAACACTGAAGCTTTCTTT
- | TRBJ2-7 | TRBV15 | - | CATSRDRQYEQYF | TGTGCCACCAGCAGAGATAGGCAATACGAGCAGTACTTC
- | TRBJ1-3 | TRBV4-1 | few | CASSQGTSSGNTIYF | TGCGCCAGCAGCCAAGGCACCAGCTCTGGAAACACCATATATTTT
- | TRBJ1-3 | TRBV9 | - | CASSVEASDSGNTIYF | TGTGCCAGCAGCGTAGAGGCCTCAGACTCTGGAAACACCATATATTTT
- | TRBJ1-5 | TRBV6-1 | - | CASSEGWGNQPQHF | TGTGCCAGCAGTGAAGGATGGGGCAATCAGCCCCAGCATTTT
- | TRBJ1-3 | TRBV7-9 | - | CASNHFRGQRSGNTIYF | TGTGCCAGCAACCATTTCCGGGGCCAACGCTCTGGAAACACCATATATTTT
- | TRBJ1-1 | TRBV6-6 | once | CASSLVSGTEAFF | TGTGCCAGCAGTCTTGTATCGGGCACTGAAGCTTTCTTT
- | TRBJ1-4 | TRBV6-6 | - | CASSPRAANEKLFF | TGTGCCAGCAGTCCAAGGGCGGCCAATGAAAAACTGTTTTTT
- | TRBJ1-5 | TRBV4-1 | - | CASSQEVTGFQPQHF | TGCGCCAGCAGCCAAGAAGTTACAGGGTTTCAGCCCCAGCATTTT
- | TRBJ1-3 | TRBV6-5 | - | CASRPTGPGNTIYF | TGTGCCAGCAGGCCCACAGGCCCCGGAAACACCATATATTTT
- | TRBJ1-2 | TRBV7-9 | - | CASSVHNVGYTF | TGTGCCAGCAGCGTCCACAATGTTGGCTACACCTTC
TRBD1 | TRBJ2-7 | TRBV19 | once | CASSISGQPAYEQYF | TGTGCCAGTAGTATTTCGGGACAGCCGGCCTACGAGCAGTACTTC
- | TRBJ1-4 | TRBV29-1 | - | CSVGGATNEKLFF | TGCAGCGTAGGAGGAGCAACTAATGAAAAACTGTTTTTT
TRBD2 | TRBJ2-2 | TRBV7-9 | - | CASSFALAGGETGELFF | TGTGCCAGCAGCTTCGCCCTAGCGGGGGGCGAAACCGGGGAGCTGTTTTTT
TRBD1 | TRBJ1-5 | TRBV2 | - | CASSNRRQGMGGNQPQHF | TGTGCCAGCAGTAACCGACGACAGGGGATGGGAGGCAATCAGCCCCAGCATTTT
TRBD1 | TRBJ1-5 | TRBV5-1 | - | CASSRSGQGDQPQHF | TGCGCCAGCAGCCGTTCCGGACAGGGTGATCAGCCCCAGCATTTT
- | TRBJ1-4 | TRBV5-1 | - | CASSIATKAEKLFF | TGCGCCAGCAGCATAGCTACAAAAGCTGAAAAACTGTTTTTT
TRBD1 | TRBJ1-4 | TRBV10-3 | once | CAIRGTGDNEKLFF | TGTGCCATCAGGGGGACAGGGGATAATGAAAAACTGTTTTTT
- | TRBJ2-1 | TRBV28 | - | CASTDGSRLNEQFF | TGTGCCAGCACCGACGGGAGTCGCCTCAATGAGCAGTTCTTC
- | TRBJ1-1 | TRBV9 | once | CASSVQVNTEAFF | TGTGCCAGCAGCGTCCAGGTTAACACTGAAGCTTTCTTT
- | TRBJ2-5 | TRBV9 | - | CASNKRGGQETQYF | TGTGCCAGTAATAAGAGAGGGGGGCAAGAGACCCAGTACTTC
TRBD2 | TRBJ2-5 | TRBV5-1 | once | CASATSGAAQETQYF | TGCGCCAGCGCAACTAGCGGGGCCGCCCAAGAGACCCAGTACTTC
- | TRBJ2-5 | TRBV7-2 | few | CASSLEGGQAQYF | TGTGCCAGCAGCTTAGAGGGCGGCCAGGCCCAGTACTTC
- | TRBJ2-1 | TRBV11-3 | - | CASGGAYNEQFF | TGTGCCAGCGGGGGCGCCTACAATGAGCAGTTCTTC
- | TRBJ2-7 | TRBV5-1 | - | CASSLGGADSYEQYF | TGCGCCAGCAGCTTGGGGGGAGCTGACTCGTACGAGCAGTACTTC
- | TRBJ2-5 | TRBV5-6 | - | CASSGDGDLWETQYF | TGTGCCAGCAGCGGGGACGGGGATTTGTGGGAGACCCAGTACTTC
- | TRBJ2-1 | TRBV5-4 | - | CASSSQGGGRNEQFF | TGTGCCAGCAGCTCCCAAGGGGGAGGTAGAAATGAGCAGTTCTTC
- | TRBJ1-6 | TRBV6-5 | - | CASSVEGTLHF | TGTGCCAGCAGTGTGGAGGGAACCCTCCACTTT
- | TRBJ2-7 | TRBV6-6 | - | CASLGAASSYEQYF | TGTGCCAGCCTAGGAGCCGCTAGCTCCTACGAGCAGTACTTC
- | TRBJ2-2 | TRBV6-5 | - | CAARDLNTGELFF | TGTGCCGCTCGGGACCTTAACACCGGGGAGCTGTTTTTT
- | TRBJ1-6 | TRBV12-5 | - | CASGDGNSPLHF | TGTGCTAGTGGTGACGGGAATTCACCCCTCCACTTT
TRBD1 | TRBJ1-5 | TRBV28 | - | CASKTGPNQPQHF | TGTGCCAGCAAGACAGGGCCCAATCAGCCCCAGCATTTT
TRBD1 | TRBJ1-6 | TRBV6-5 | - | CASSPRTGFRSPLHF | TGTGCCAGCAGCCCCCGGACAGGATTCCGCTCACCCCTCCACTTT
- | TRBJ1-4 | TRBV5-4 | - | CASSLGLRNEKLFF | TGTGCCAGCAGCTTGGGACTACGGAATGAAAAACTGTTTTTT
- | TRBJ1-6 | TRBV7-3 | - | CASSVDGRINSPLHF | TGTGCCAGCAGCGTTGATGGCCGTATAAATTCACCCCTCCACTTT
- | TRBJ2-7 | TRBV7-9 | - | CASSRDNEQYF | TGTGCCAGCAGCCGGGACAACGAGCAGTACTTC
TRBD1 | TRBJ2-1 | TRBV15 | once | CATSPQSGQVKNNEQFF | TGTGCCACCAGCCCACAATCGGGACAGGTAAAAAACAATGAGCAGTTCTTC
TRBD1 | TRBJ2-1 | TRBV5-1 | - | CASRPTGGIEQFF | TGCGCCAGCAGGCCGACAGGGGGCATTGAGCAGTTCTTC
- | TRBJ1-6 | TRBV19 | - | CASSKDSLNSPLHF | TGTGCCAGTAGTAAGGACAGCTTGAATTCACCCCTCCACTTT
- | TRBJ2-3 | TRBV6-1 | - | CASIRAAGQDTQYF | TGTGCCAGCATAAGGGCTGCGGGTCAAGATACGCAGTATTTT
- | TRBJ1-2 | TRBV6-6 | - | CASSLEGVRDGYTF | TGTGCCAGCAGTTTAGAGGGGGTTCGGGATGGCTACACCTTC
- | TRBJ1-3 | TRBV9 | - | CASSVDGLSGNTIYF | TGTGCCAGCAGCGTAGACGGTCTCTCTGGAAACACCATATATTTT
- | TRBJ2-2 | TRBV18 | - | CASSPQGYTGELFF | TGTGCCAGCTCACCTCAGGGCTACACCGGGGAGCTGTTTTTT